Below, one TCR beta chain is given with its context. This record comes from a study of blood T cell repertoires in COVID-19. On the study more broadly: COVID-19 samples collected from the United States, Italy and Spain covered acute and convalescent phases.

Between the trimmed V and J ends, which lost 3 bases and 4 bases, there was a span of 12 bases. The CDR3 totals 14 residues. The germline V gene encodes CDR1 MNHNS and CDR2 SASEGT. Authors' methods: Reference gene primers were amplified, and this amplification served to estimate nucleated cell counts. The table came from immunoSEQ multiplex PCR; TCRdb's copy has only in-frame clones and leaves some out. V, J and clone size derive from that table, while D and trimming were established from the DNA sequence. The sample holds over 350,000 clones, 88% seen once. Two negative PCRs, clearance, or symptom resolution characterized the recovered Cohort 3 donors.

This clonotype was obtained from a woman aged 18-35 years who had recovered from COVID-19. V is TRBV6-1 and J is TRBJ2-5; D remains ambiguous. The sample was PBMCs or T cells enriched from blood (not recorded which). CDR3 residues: CASSDRSMRETQYF. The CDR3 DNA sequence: TGTGCCAGCAGTGACAGGTCGATGAGAGAGACCCAGTACTTC.